A single sample gave rise to the 26 T cell receptor beta chains below, sequenced in a study of cytomegalovirus exposure and HLA in healthy donors. The PCR employed 60 Vbeta primers together with 13 Jbeta primers. Repertoires were generated with immunoSEQ multiplex PCR, while TCRdb's copy carries only in-frame clones and drops some. The profile shows about 180,000 clones, approximately 88% of them singletons. Source material: PBMCs. These receptors originate from a boy aged 2-9 years in good health and CMV-seronegative.

The rearrangement uses TRBV5-1 and TRBJ2-1, with TRBD2 identical over 15 bases. The CDR3 spans 17 residues. V lost 3 bases and J lost 7; bases outside the gene matches: 8. The germline CDR1 and CDR2 sequences are SGHRS and YFSETQ. CDR3 region: CASSSAGLAGGLNEQFF. Here the CDR3 DNA reads TGCGCCAGCAGCTCTGCCGGACTAGCGGGGGGGTTGAATGAGCAGTTCTTC.

V and J are TRBV27 and TRBJ2-2; tentative D call: TRBD2 (6 bases). The V gene's germline CDR1 is MNHEY and CDR2 SMNVEV (reference sequence). V lost 6 bases and J lost 3, with 11 bases in between. The length of the CDR3 is 14 residues. CDR3 protein: CASSQEGHTGELFF. Here the CDR3 DNA reads TGTGCCAGCAGCCAGGAGGGACACACCGGGGAGCTGTTTTTT.

The J gene is TRBJ1-3, the V gene TRBV9, with D tentatively TRBD1 (5 bases). Germline CDR1 and CDR2: SGDLS and YYNGEE. V was cut by 0 bases and J by 0 bases, with 7 bases left in between. The CDR3 has 15 amino acids. The CDR3 reads CASSVGGSSGNTIYF. CDR3 bases: TGTGCCAGCAGCGTAGGGGGCTCCTCTGGAAACACCATATATTTT.

CDR3: CASSYFRGSVDSPLHF. Here the CDR3 DNA reads TGTGCCAGCAGTTACTTCAGGGGGTCGGTTGATTCACCCCTCCACTTT. The chain has TRBV6-5 and TRBJ1-6; TRBD1 matches at 7 bases. The CDR3 consists of 16 residues. Germline CDR1 and CDR2: MNHEY and SVGAGI. J lost 8 bases, V lost 1 base, and 8 bases had no gene match.

This clone was seen more than once but under ten times. The CDR3 coding sequence is TGTGCCAGCAGCCCCAGGGCCCCTCTAGCGGTACCCTACGAGCAGTACTTC. Protein sequence: CASSPRAPLAVPYEQYF. The rearrangement joins TRBV7-8 to TRBJ2-7; 7 nucleotides align to TRBD2. V shed 5 bases, J shed 2 bases, and the junction held 15 bases outside the gene matches. Germline V gene data show CDR1 as SGHVS and CDR2 as FQNEAQ. This CDR3 contains 17 residues. Full variable domain (rest looked up from reference TRBV7-8 and TRBJ2-7): GAGVSQSPRYKVAKRGQDVALRCDPISGHVSLFWYQQALGQGPEFLTYFQNEAQLDKSGLPSDRFFAERPEGSVSTLKIQRTQQEDSAVYLCASSPRAPLAVPYEQYFGPGTRLTVT.

The chain carries TRBV5-1 and TRBJ2-3; possibly TRBD1 for D (6 bases). CDR1 is SGHRS and CDR2 is YFSETQ in the germline V gene. The CDR3 has 16 residues. V lost 0 bases and J lost 2, with 13 bases in between. CDR3 protein: CASSLERTDSTDTQYF. Here the CDR3 DNA reads TGCGCCAGCAGCTTGGAGAGGACAGATTCCACAGATACGCAGTATTTT.

This clone was recorded once. The rearrangement links TRBV7-3 to TRBJ1-5, with 9 bases lining up with TRBD1. The germline CDR1 and CDR2 sequences are SGHTA and FQGTGA. The length of the CDR3 is 16 residues. After removal of 6 bases from V and 0 bases from J, the junction contained 6 bases not matched to a gene. CDR3 bases: TGTGCCAGCAGGTCTTACAGGGGGCCTAGCAATCAGCCCCAGCATTTT. Its translation is CASRSYRGPSNQPQHF.

This chain joins TRBV7-3 and TRBJ2-1, with no clear D. Germline lookup yields CDR1 SGHTA and CDR2 FQGTGA. This CDR3 comprises 15 residues. V was cut by 5 bases and J by 4 bases, with 15 bases left in between. The CDR3: CASSPSRGDYNEQFF. The CDR3 DNA is TGTGCCAGCAGCCCTTCTAGAGGCGATTACAATGAGCAGTTCTTC.

Only one count was recorded for this clone. The V and J genes are TRBV6-5 and TRBJ2-2; 7 bases line up with TRBD1. This CDR3 region has 15 residues. After removal of 7 bases from V and 4 bases from J, the junction contained 9 bases not matched to a gene. CDR1 MNHEY and CDR2 SVGAGI come from the germline V gene. The CDR3 protein is CASTLGDRLTGELFF. The CDR3 DNA reads TGTGCCAGCACCCTGGGGGACAGACTCACCGGGGAGCTGTTTTTT.

The chain combines TRBV28 with TRBJ1-2; 9 bases are a match to TRBD1. CDR1 MDHEN and CDR2 SYDVKM come from the germline V gene. The junction had 3 bases not matched to a gene; V was cut back by 5 bases and J by 2 bases. CDR3 length equals 14 residues. The CDR3 DNA reads TGTGCCAGCAGTCCCGGACAGGGGAACTATGGCTACACCTTC. It encodes CASSPGQGNYGYTF.

The gene calls are TRBV6-5 and TRBJ2-2; TRBD2 matches 11 bases. With V trimmed by 5 bases and J by 6 bases, 2 bases remained unmatched. Germline V lookup: CDR1 MNHEY, CDR2 SVGAGI. The CDR3 spans 14 residues. CDR3 protein: CASSNSGGAGELFF. CDR3 bases: TGTGCCAGCAGTAATAGCGGGGGGGCCGGGGAGCTGTTTTTT.

This sequence joins TRBV5-4 and TRBJ2-2; TRBD1 aligns across 10 bases. CDR1 and CDR2 (germline): SGHNT, YYREEE (reference sequence). CDR3 length: 16 amino acids. V lost 3 bases and J lost 5; bases outside the gene matches: 7. CDR3 in amino acids: CASSWDRGIRTGELFF. The CDR3 DNA sequence: TGTGCCAGCAGCTGGGACAGGGGAATAAGGACCGGGGAGCTGTTTTTT.

The V gene is TRBV29-1, the J gene TRBJ1-2; 7 nucleotides line up with TRBD1. Germline-derived CDR1 and CDR2 are SQVTM and ANQGSEA. With 7 bases clipped from V and 5 bases from J, the junction kept 7 bases outside the gene matches. This CDR3 contains 12 residues. The CDR3 sequence is CSGTGVDYGYTF. The DNA for the CDR3 is TGCAGCGGCACAGGGGTGGATTATGGCTACACCTTC.

The chain recombines TRBV2 with TRBJ2-3, with TRBD2 as a possible D gene (5 bases). Germline lookup yields CDR1 SNHLY and CDR2 FYNNEI. The V end lost 4 bases, the J end lost 8 bases, and 16 bases lay between the germline ends. The CDR3 has 14 amino acids. The CDR3 here is CASSVKLGTGTQYF. DNA of the CDR3: TGTGCCAGCAGTGTCAAACTAGGCACGGGTACGCAGTATTTT.

This clone was observed a few times. The chain couples TRBV6-6 to TRBJ2-7; 9 bases line up with TRBD1. V was pared by 2 bases and J by 6 bases, with 2 bases of the junction left unmatched. Germline V gives CDR1 MNHNY, CDR2 SVGAGI (reference sequence). The CDR3 has 13 amino acids. CDR3: CASSYGTGFEQYF. The CDR3 coding sequence is TGTGCCAGCAGTTACGGGACAGGGTTCGAGCAGTACTTC.

This rearrangement joins TRBV6-5 to TRBJ2-1, with 8 bases lining up with TRBD1. Per the germline V gene, CDR1 is MNHEY and CDR2 is SVGAGI. CDR3 size: 15 residues. J was trimmed by 0 bases and V by 5 bases; bases with no gene match: 3. The CDR3 is CASSLGQGSYNEQFF. The CDR3, as DNA: TGTGCCAGCAGTCTAGGACAGGGCTCCTACAATGAGCAGTTCTTC.

This clone was recorded once. The chain joins TRBV10-1 to TRBJ2-1; TRBD2 agrees at 9 bases. After removal of 0 bases from V and 9 bases from J, the junction contained 9 bases not matched to a gene. CDR3 size: 16 residues. Germline values: CDR1 WNHNN, CDR2 SYGVQD (reference sequence). CDR3 loop: CASSESKLAGFGEQFF. CDR3 DNA sequence: TGCGCCAGCAGTGAGTCGAAGCTAGCGGGGTTTGGTGAGCAGTTCTTC.

The genes are TRBV4-1 and TRBJ2-7; D might be TRBD1 (6 bases). The V and J ends lost 2 bases and 2 bases respectively, with 13 bases between them. This CDR3 has 15 amino acids. The germline V gene has CDR1 MGHRA and CDR2 YSYEKL. DNA of the CDR3: TGCGCCAGCAGCCAAACCGGGCAGGGGACCTACGAGCAGTACTTC. This sequence encodes CASSQTGQGTYEQYF.

A few counts support this clone. The chain links TRBV7-4 to TRBJ2-2; D is uncertain. The CDR3 runs to 18 residues. Trimming stripped 1 base from V and 2 bases from J, with 17 bases between. Germline CDR1 and CDR2: SGHVT and SQSDAQ. The CDR3 DNA reads as TGTGCCAGCAGCTTAGGGTGCCAGAGACACGTCAACACCGGGGAGCTGTTTTTT. This gives the protein CASSLGCQRHVNTGELFF.

This clone showed up just once. The V gene is TRBV4-2, the J gene TRBJ2-2, with TRBD1 matching 8 bases. The germline gives CDR1 LGHNA, CDR2 YNFKEQ. This CDR3 has 17 residues. V shed 2 bases, J shed 5 bases, and the junction held 10 bases outside the gene matches. The CDR3 here is CASSQSTGTGATGELFF. Here the CDR3 DNA reads TGTGCCAGCAGCCAATCAACCGGGACAGGCGCTACCGGGGAGCTGTTTTTT.

J is TRBJ2-3 and V is TRBV11-3, with D perhaps matching TRBD2 (7 bases). The V gene's germline CDR1 is SGHNT and CDR2 YENEEA. The CDR3 is 16 amino acids. Trimming pared 0 bases from V and 2 bases from J, leaving 12 bases between. CDR3 protein: CASSLEGGDSTDTQYF. The CDR3 coding sequence is TGTGCCAGCAGCTTAGAAGGGGGGGATTCCACAGATACGCAGTATTTT.

V is TRBV19 and J is TRBJ1-4; D not certain. Germline lookup yields CDR1 LNHDA and CDR2 SQIVND (reference sequence). Trimming took 4 bases from V and 0 from J, leaving 9 bases between them. This CDR3 comprises 15 residues. CDR3 sequence reads: CASSSTDATNEKLFF. The CDR3 DNA is TGTGCCAGTAGTAGCACAGACGCAACTAATGAAAAACTGTTTTTT.

The V and J genes are TRBV5-6 and TRBJ2-5; D is ambiguous. This CDR3 comprises 12 residues. Germline V CDR1 and CDR2: SGHDT, YYEEEE. V was clipped by 4 bases and J by 2 bases, with 6 bases between them. CDR3 loop: CASSEEQETQYF. The CDR3 DNA follows: TGTGCCAGCAGCGAGGAGCAAGAGACCCAGTACTTC. Based on the CDR3 plus reference TRBV5-6 and TRBJ2-5, the full variable domain is DAGVTQSPTHLIKTRGQQVTLRCSPKSGHDTVSWYQQALGQGPQFIFQYYEEEERQRGNFPDRFSGHQFPNYSSELNVNALLLGDSALYLCASSEEQETQYFGPGTRLLVL.

This chain uses TRBV6-6 with TRBJ1-2, with unresolved D. The ends were cut back, 1 base at V and 2 bases at J, with 8 bases in the middle. This CDR3 has 14 amino acids. Germline loops: CDR1 MNHNY, CDR2 SVGAGI (reference sequence). CDR3 sequence reads: CASSYFGLNYGYTF. The CDR3 coding sequence is TGTGCCAGCAGTTACTTTGGACTGAACTATGGCTACACCTTC.

The chain recombines TRBV6-1 with TRBJ2-7; possible D gene TRBD2, 6 bases. CDR1 and CDR2 (germline): MNHNS, SASEGT. V was shortened by 0 bases and J by 5 bases, with 11 bases between the two germline ends. This CDR3 is 14 amino acids long. The chain's CDR3 is CASSEAQEGDEQYF. The CDR3 DNA sequence: TGTGCCAGCAGTGAAGCTCAGGAGGGCGACGAGCAGTACTTC.

CDR3 residues: CASSMTGNTEAFF. The DNA of the CDR3 is TGTGCCAGTAGTATGACAGGGAACACTGAAGCTTTCTTT. This rearrangement joins TRBV19 to TRBJ1-1; D possibly corresponds to TRBD1 (6 bases). The germline gives CDR1 LNHDA, CDR2 SQIVND (reference sequence). The CDR3 length is 13 residues. V was pared by 3 bases and J by 1 base, with 6 bases between.